This TCR beta chain was sequenced for a study of PD-1 blockade in classical Hodgkin lymphoma. Study-wide points: Reasons behind the repertoire differences stay unclear, perhaps disease activity or earlier therapy.

Sequencing used immunoSEQ multiplex PCR; TCRdb keeps in-frame clones, though not all of them. This table has about 32,000 clones, about nine tenths appearing once. The time point: newly diagnosed, previously untreated cHL patient sample. By magnetic negative selection, CD4+ T cells were purified from thawed PBMCs. Acting as the comparison were PBMCs from newly diagnosed, untreated classical Hodgkin lymphoma. The CDR3 covers 14 residues. V was pared by 3 bases and J by 1 base, with 4 bases of the junction left unmatched. The germline gives CDR1 SQVTM, CDR2 ANQGSEA. Comments on this clone: The antigen remains undetermined.

The sequenced sample was CD4+ T cells from blood. This clonotype was sampled from a human donor with classical Hodgkin lymphoma. This chain joins TRBV29-1 and TRBJ2-3, with 7 nucleotides matching TRBD2. Here the CDR3 DNA reads TGCAGCGTTGATGCGGGAGAGGGCACAGATACGCAGTATTTT. Its translation: CSVDAGEGTDTQYF.